Below are 22 T cell receptor beta chains sequenced from a single sample in a study of identical twins. TCRdb recomputed calls from the 5' RACE reads with MiXCR, one row per CDR3 protein. There are approximately 600,000 distinct CDR3 sequences in the sample; more than 9% occur only once, and roughly 3% lies in the top ten. The same data also went into a second study, on yellow fever vaccine responses in identical twins.

Sequencing used PBMCs. The receptors here all came from a woman under 30 in good health.

The gene calls are TRBV12-3 or TRBV12-4 and TRBJ1-4; 7 positions agree with TRBD1. J gave up 5 bases and V 5 bases, and 8 bases lay outside the gene matches. CDR3 length equals 15 residues. The CDR3 reads CASSLTGARNEKLFF. As DNA, the CDR3 is TGTGCCAGCAGTCTCACAGGGGCCCGCAATGAAAAACTGTTTTTT.

The chain joins TRBV30 to TRBJ2-7; D is undetermined. V lost 5 bases to trimming and J lost 2 bases, with 13 bases between them. The CDR3 extends over 13 amino acids. The germline V gene has CDR1 GTSNPN and CDR2 SVGIG (reference sequence). Here the CDR3 DNA reads TGTGCCTGGGCTTGGACGGCAACCTACGAGCAGTACTTC. This encodes CAWAWTATYEQYF.

The gene calls are TRBV3-1 and TRBJ2-1, with D hard to call. The germline V and J ends were trimmed by 4 bases and 12 bases, with 13 bases remaining between them. The CDR3 is made up of 12 amino acids. Germline V gene data show CDR1 as LGHDT and CDR2 as YNNKEL (reference sequence). The DNA for the CDR3 is TGTGCCAGCAGCCCGGACGGACGGCTGCAGTTCTTC. It encodes CASSPDGRLQFF.

In this sample, this clonotype turned up a few times. The rearrangement uses TRBV7-9 and TRBJ2-1; no clear D. The CDR3 covers 14 residues. Germline CDR1 and CDR2: SEHNR and FQNEAQ (reference sequence). V shed 3 bases and J shed 6 bases, with 12 bases lying between them. The CDR3 sequence: CASSFTDPVNEQFF. DNA of the CDR3: TGTGCCAGCAGCTTCACCGACCCAGTCAATGAGCAGTTCTTC.

The chain links TRBV5-1 to TRBJ2-5; D is undetermined. CDR1 and CDR2 from the germline V gene are SGHRS and YFSETQ. The CDR3 loop spans 17 amino acids. Trimming pared 3 bases from V and 4 bases from J, leaving 22 bases between. Written as DNA, the CDR3 is TGCGCCAGCAGCTCGACATTTGAGCGAGAAATCCCAGAGACCCAGTACTTC. This sequence encodes CASSSTFEREIPETQYF.

This clonotype was seen only a few times. This rearrangement joins TRBV2 to TRBJ2-3; weak D call: TRBD1 (5 bases). This CDR3 is built from 13 residues. Germline CDR1 and CDR2: SNHLY and FYNNEI. Trimming cost V 7 bases and J 1 base, with 9 bases left between them. As DNA, the CDR3 is TGTGCCAGCACGATGACAGGCACAGATACGCAGTATTTT. It specifies CASTMTGTDTQYF. Variable domain in full (rest from reference TRBV2 and TRBJ2-3): EPEVTQTPSHQVTQMGQEVILRCVPISNHLYFYWYRQILGQKVEFLVSFYNNEISEKSEIFDDQFSVERPDGSNFTLKIRSTKLEDSAMYFCASTMTGTDTQYFGPGTRLTVL.

The chain combines TRBV7-9 with TRBJ1-6; 7 nucleotides agree with TRBD1. Trimming removed 5 bases from V and 14 bases from J; junction bases left unmatched: 21. The germline V gene encodes CDR1 SEHNR and CDR2 FQNEAQ (reference sequence). The CDR3 extends over 17 amino acids. The CDR3 coding sequence is TGTGCCAGCAGCAAAGGCCCGTTCGAGACAGGGTGGAAGGCCCTCCACTTT. Translating gives CASSKGPFETGWKALHF.

This clonotype was seen repeatedly, ten times or more. The V and J genes are TRBV5-5 and TRBJ1-4; D possibly corresponds to TRBD1 (5 bases). Germline lookup yields CDR1 SGHKS and CDR2 YYEKEE (reference sequence). This CDR3 spans 14 amino acids. Deletions cut 4 bases from V and 8 bases from J, with 15 bases between. CDR3 sequence: CASSGGEAYEKLFF. CDR3 DNA sequence: TGTGCCAGCAGCGGGGGGGAGGCTTACGAAAAACTGTTTTTT.

This chain joins TRBV7-2 and TRBJ2-5, with D uncertain. This CDR3 is 13 amino acids long. Per germline, CDR1 SGHTA and CDR2 FQGNSA. V was pared by 4 bases and J by 5 bases, with 11 bases between. The DNA for the CDR3 is TGTGCCAGCAGCTACAAGACCCCGGAGACCCAGTACTTC. Its protein is CASSYKTPETQYF.

This clonotype was counted many times. The V gene is TRBV7-8, the J gene TRBJ2-7; 8 bases match TRBD1. V lost 5 bases, J lost 3 bases, and 12 bases stayed unmatched. CDR1 SGHVS and CDR2 FQNEAQ come from the germline V gene. The CDR3 sequence is 16 residues long. The CDR3 protein is CASSPGQGIADYEQYF. The CDR3, as DNA: TGTGCCAGCAGCCCTGGACAGGGAATCGCCGACTACGAGCAGTACTTC.

This clonotype was recorded a few times. The chain links TRBV6-1 to TRBJ2-1; 7 bases are shared with TRBD1. Germline trimming cut 5 bases from V and 0 bases from J; bases unmatched to any gene: 10. Germline V CDR1 and CDR2: MNHNS, SASEGT. This CDR3 has 17 residues. CDR3 loop: CASSLQGDNLSYNEQFF. Written as DNA, the CDR3 is TGTGCCAGCAGTCTCCAGGGGGACAACCTCTCCTACAATGAGCAGTTCTTC.

This clonotype showed up many times. This CDR3 reads CASSTGTILYEQYF. The CDR3 nucleotides read TGCGCCAGCAGTACCGGGACTATCCTCTACGAGCAGTACTTC. The chain employs TRBV5-1 and TRBJ2-7, with 7 bases lining up with TRBD2. V lost 5 bases, J lost 3 bases, and 8 bases stayed unmatched. CDR3 length: 14 residues. Germline V gives CDR1 SGHRS, CDR2 YFSETQ.

The rearrangement uses TRBV6-2 or TRBV6-3 and TRBJ2-1; possible D gene TRBD2, 7 bases. This CDR3 has 13 residues. The V end lost 6 bases, the J end lost 7 bases, and 13 bases lay between the germline ends. Germline CDR1 and CDR2: MNHEY and SVGEGT. In DNA form, the CDR3 reads TGTGCCAGCAGGGAGGGGGGGTCTAATGAGCAGTTCTTC. Translated, it gives CASREGGSNEQFF.

This clonotype was counted a single time. The chain combines TRBV2 with TRBJ2-7; a possible D gene is TRBD2 (6 bases). Germline CDR1 is SNHLY and CDR2 is FYNNEI. V lost 10 bases and J 1 base, leaving 26 bases between the germline ends. CDR3 size: 17 residues. CDR3 residues: CAIRPGLERPPSYEQYF. The CDR3 DNA is TGTGCCATTAGACCGGGACTCGAAAGGCCCCCTTCCTACGAGCAGTACTTC.

Ten or more counts support this clonotype. The CDR3 DNA sequence: TGTGCCAGCAGATCCGGACAGGGGTCCAATCAGCCCCAGCATTTT. Encoded protein: CASRSGQGSNQPQHF. The V and J genes are TRBV6-1 and TRBJ1-5, with 9 bases fitting TRBD1. The CDR3 is 15 residues long. J was trimmed by 3 bases and V by 6 bases; bases with no gene match: 6. Germline loops: CDR1 MNHNS, CDR2 SASEGT.

This rearrangement joins TRBV4-1 to TRBJ2-3, with 14 bases aligning to TRBD2. This CDR3 has 19 residues. Germline loops: CDR1 MGHRA, CDR2 YSYEKL. V lost 4 bases and J lost 8; bases outside the gene matches: 17. CDR3 DNA: TGCGCCAGCAGCCCGCGGACTAGCGGGAGGTCGCCTTCAAGGTTTACGCAGTATTTT. The encoded protein is CASSPRTSGRSPSRFTQYF.

The chain uses TRBV5-1 and TRBJ2-5; a possible D gene is TRBD1 (6 bases). Per the germline V gene, CDR1 is SGHRS and CDR2 is YFSETQ. The length of the CDR3 is 15 residues. The V end lost 4 bases, the J end lost 1 base, and 14 bases lay between the germline ends. CDR3 in amino acids: CASSLPGRGQETQYF. CDR3 DNA sequence: TGCGCCAGCAGCCTCCCCGGCAGGGGCCAAGAGACCCAGTACTTC.

The DNA for the CDR3 is TGTGCCAGCAGCTTAGGTGCGACAGTATACGAGCAGTACTTC. Translating gives CASSLGATVYEQYF. The rearrangement joins TRBV11-2 to TRBJ2-7; D perhaps matches TRBD1 (5 bases). Trimming shortened V by 1 base and J by 4 bases, and 11 bases separated the two germline ends. Germline CDR1 is SGHAT and CDR2 is FQNNGV. CDR3 length: 14 amino acids.

The sample holds a few counts of this clonotype. The chain is built from TRBV7-2 and TRBJ2-1, with D possibly being TRBD2 (6 bases). The CDR3 is 14 residues long. CDR1 is SGHTA, CDR2 FQGNSA, per germline. Trimming cost V 3 bases and J 6 bases, with 12 bases left between them. This CDR3 reads CASSFLSGGNEQFF. The CDR3 coding sequence is TGTGCCAGCAGCTTTCTTAGCGGAGGCAATGAGCAGTTCTTC.

In this sample, this clonotype turned up many times. The chain combines TRBV5-1 with TRBJ2-7, with TRBD1 matching 7 bases. This CDR3 has 16 residues. Per germline, CDR1 SGHRS and CDR2 YFSETQ. The ends lost 0 bases at V and 8 bases at J; junction bases unmatched: 14. CDR3 sequence reads: CASSLATGVERPKQYF. The DNA for the CDR3 is TGCGCCAGCAGCTTGGCCACAGGGGTGGAGCGCCCAAAGCAGTACTTC. Together with reference TRBV5-1 and TRBJ2-7, the CDR3 gives the full variable domain: KAGVTQTPRYLIKTRGQQVTLSCSPISGHRSVSWYQQTPGQGLQFLFEYFSETQRNKGNFPGRFSGRQFSNSRSEMNVSTLELGDSALYLCASSLATGVERPKQYFGPGTRLTVT.

The chain's CDR3 is CASSSGTGGFEAFF. The CDR3 DNA is TGTGCCAGCAGCTCCGGGACAGGGGGCTTTGAAGCTTTCTTT. The chain links TRBV25-1 to TRBJ1-1; 12 positions match TRBD1. The CDR3 length is 14 residues. Germline CDR1 MGHDK, CDR2 SYGVNS. J lost 7 bases, V lost 6 bases, and 6 bases had no gene match.

A few counts support this clonotype. The J gene is TRBJ2-2, the V gene TRBV6-2 or TRBV6-3; no definite D call. CDR1 is MNHEY and CDR2 is SVGEGT in the germline V gene. Between the trimmed V and J ends, which lost 2 bases and 4 bases, there was a span of 2 bases. The CDR3 loop spans 12 amino acids. The CDR3 reads CASSYTTGELFF. The CDR3 region has the DNA TGTGCCAGCAGTTACACCACCGGGGAGCTGTTTTTT.